This TCR beta chain derives from a study of Tregs in tolerant kidney transplant recipients. Thawed PBMCs were FACS-sorted into unstimulated CD4+CD25+CD127- regulatory T cells, CD4+CD25- non-regulatory cells, CD4 and CD8 cells. CDR3 size: 13 residues. Sequenced by immunoSEQ multiplex PCR; TCRdb stores in-frame clones only, minus some. The sample shows 240,000 or so clones, around 82% of them seen only once. This chain joins TRBV21-1 and TRBJ1-2. TRBV21-1 is annotated as a pseudogene. This TCR derives from a human donor in good health. Input material: CD4+ T cells from blood. The CDR3 here is CASSKGAGSGYTF. The CDR3 DNA sequence: TGTGCCAGCAGCAAAGGAGCGGGGAGCGGCTACACCTTC.